One and the same sample provided the 21 T cell receptor beta chains below, sequenced in a study of beta chain features in type 1 diabetes. No antigen is known for these receptors. Since all of the isolated RNA was reverse transcribed, expressed TCRB transcripts were what got sequenced. The repertoire was sequenced with immunoSEQ multiplex PCR; TCRdb's copy has only in-frame clones and lacks some. The sample comprises some 70,000 clones, nearly 50% of which are singletons, and 0.55% to 0.8% rests with the top ten. Study conclusions and caveats: TCRB CDR3s from Type 1 diabetes patients were moderately but significantly shorter in all four CD4+ subsets.

Sequencing input: central memory CD4+ T cells from blood. These receptors were collected from a man under 40 with type 1 diabetes.

This clone turned up a few times. The CDR3 loop is CASSRQGGLAGTYEQYF. For the CDR3, the DNA is TGTGCCAGCAGCCGACAGGGAGGACTAGCGGGAACCTACGAGCAGTACTTC. The gene calls are TRBV21-1 and TRBJ2-7; TRBD2 is taken as the D call from the table, unchecked against the DNA. TRBV21-1 is listed as a pseudogene. CDR3 length: 17 residues.

This clone has a handful of counts. The chain joins TRBV18 to TRBJ2-7, with 8 bases identical to TRBD2. V shed 6 bases, J shed 4 bases, and the junction held 23 bases outside the gene matches. The CDR3 length is 19 residues. The germline V gene has CDR1 KGHSH and CDR2 LQKENI. CDR3 DNA sequence: TGTGCCAGCTCCACCGGGGTCCAGTTCCATACTAGCGGTTTATACGAGCAGTACTTC. It translates to CASSTGVQFHTSGLYEQYF.

V is TRBV2 and J is TRBJ1-5, with a weak D call TRBD1 (5 bases). The CDR3 is made up of 13 amino acids. The germline V gene encodes CDR1 SNHLY and CDR2 FYNNEI. V lost 3 bases and J lost 7, with 10 bases in between. DNA of the CDR3: TGTGCCAGCAGTGAGCGACAGACCCAGCCCCAGCATTTT. As protein: CASSERQTQPQHF.

The chain links TRBV6-1 to TRBJ1-1; 8 bases fit TRBD1. Germline-derived CDR1 and CDR2 are MNHNS and SASEGT. The CDR3 totals 15 residues. Trimming took 6 bases from V and 0 from J; bases not matched to a gene: 6. The CDR3 here is CASRQDRGVNTEAFF. CDR3 coding DNA: TGTGCCAGCAGACAAGACAGGGGAGTGAACACTGAAGCTTTCTTT.

V and J are TRBV6-5 and TRBJ2-3; D may be TRBD1 (5 bases). The V end lost 0 bases, the J end lost 0 bases, and 10 bases lay between the germline ends. CDR3 length: 16 residues. The germline gives CDR1 MNHEY, CDR2 SVGAGI. CDR3 sequence reads: CASSYSGQGSTDTQYF. In DNA form, the CDR3 reads TGTGCCAGCAGTTACTCAGGGCAGGGCAGCACAGATACGCAGTATTTT.

This chain uses TRBV19 with TRBJ2-4, with D possibly matching TRBD1 (5 bases). This CDR3 contains 14 residues. V was shortened by 5 bases and J by 7 bases, with 15 bases between the two germline ends. CDR1 is LNHDA and CDR2 is SQIVND in the germline V gene (reference sequence). In DNA, the CDR3 is TGTGCCAGTAGTGCCGGCCAAGGGGTCAACATTCAGTACTTC. This gives the protein CASSAGQGVNIQYF.

In its sample, this clone was seen a few times. The V and J genes are TRBV30 and TRBJ2-2, with 12 bases that match TRBD2. This CDR3 is 15 amino acids long. Germline V lookup: CDR1 GTSNPN, CDR2 SVGIG (reference sequence). V trimming: 4 bases; J trimming: 6 bases; junction bases outside the gene matches: 6. For the CDR3, the DNA is TGTGCCTGGACCCTGGGACTAGCGGGCCCCGGGGAGCTGTTTTTT. Translation: CAWTLGLAGPGELFF.

The V and J genes are TRBV7-9 and TRBJ1-5; D uncertain. The germline V and J ends were trimmed by 3 bases and 0 bases, with 12 bases remaining between them. Germline assignment: CDR1 SEHNR and CDR2 FQNEAQ (reference sequence). This CDR3 has 16 residues. CDR3 nucleotide sequence: TGTGCCAGCAGCTTCGCTTCCGGAGATAGCAATCAGCCCCAGCATTTT. This gives the protein CASSFASGDSNQPQHF.

This chain joins TRBV18 and TRBJ2-5; 11 bases map to TRBD1. Germline lookup yields CDR1 KGHSH and CDR2 LQKENI. There are 15 residues in the CDR3. The J segment lost 4 bases and the V segment lost 6 bases, leaving 7 bases of the junction unmatched. The CDR3 region is CASSPGTGGRETQYF. In DNA, the CDR3 is TGTGCCAGCTCCCCGGGGACAGGGGGACGAGAGACCCAGTACTTC.

The rearrangement joins TRBV19 to TRBJ1-5; maybe TRBD1 (6 bases). The CDR3 runs to 16 residues. CDR1 and CDR2 from the germline V gene are LNHDA and SQIVND (reference sequence). With 3 bases removed from V and 0 bases from J, the gap between germline ends came to 12 bases. CDR3 protein: CASSMTGDFSNQPQHF. CDR3 DNA: TGTGCCAGTAGTATGACAGGAGATTTTAGCAATCAGCCCCAGCATTTT.

This chain joins TRBV11-2 and TRBJ1-1; D is unresolved. This CDR3 spans 14 amino acids. Germline CDR1 reads SGHAT; CDR2 reads FQNNGV. Trimming left V 0 bases short and J 7 bases short, with 12 bases between. CDR3: CASSLDRGLLEAFF. In nucleotides, the CDR3 is TGTGCCAGCAGCTTAGATAGAGGACTACTTGAAGCTTTCTTT.

This clone was detected only a few times. The chain carries TRBV5-1 and TRBJ1-2; TRBD1 is a possible D gene (5 bases). The CDR3 runs to 15 residues. The V and J ends lost 0 bases and 8 bases respectively, with 17 bases between them. Per germline, CDR1 SGHRS and CDR2 YFSETQ. CDR3 nucleotides: TGCGCCAGCAGCTTGGGCCCTGGACAAGGGAACGGCTACACCTTC. Protein sequence: CASSLGPGQGNGYTF. Combining the CDR3 with reference TRBV5-1 and TRBJ1-2 gives the whole variable domain KAGVTQTPRYLIKTRGQQVTLSCSPISGHRSVSWYQQTPGQGLQFLFEYFSETQRNKGNFPGRFSGRQFSNSRSEMNVSTLELGDSALYLCASSLGPGQGNGYTFGSGTRLTVV.

This sequence joins TRBV7-2 and TRBJ2-3; perhaps TRBD2 as D (5 bases). This CDR3 is 15 amino acids long. CDR1 is SGHTA and CDR2 is FQGNSA in the germline V gene. V was trimmed by 5 bases and J by 0 bases, leaving 12 bases between them. The CDR3 DNA is TGTGCCAGCAGCCCACTAGGAAGGAGCACAGATACGCAGTATTTT. Translating gives CASSPLGRSTDTQYF. Drawing the rest from reference TRBV7-2 and TRBJ2-3, the complete variable domain is GAGVSQSPSNKVTEKGKDVELRCDPISGHTALYWYRQSLGQGLEFLIYFQGNSAPDKSGLPSDRFSAERTGGSVSTLTIQRTQQEDSAVYLCASSPLGRSTDTQYFGPGTRLTVL.

The V gene is TRBV5-1, the J gene TRBJ1-2; perhaps TRBD1 as D (5 bases). Germline CDR1 reads SGHRS; CDR2 reads YFSETQ. This CDR3 comprises 13 residues. Trimming removed 4 bases at V and 8 bases at J, with 15 bases between. The CDR3 DNA sequence: TGCGCCAGCAGCCCCAACGGAAGGGGCGGCTACACCTTC. Encoded protein: CASSPNGRGGYTF.

A few counts support this clone. The chain couples TRBV7-9 to TRBJ2-7; D possibly corresponds to TRBD1 (5 bases). This CDR3 is built from 13 residues. The V gene lost 1 base and the J gene lost 5 bases, with 9 bases spanning the gap. Looked up from germline, CDR1 is SEHNR and CDR2 is FQNEAQ (reference sequence). The CDR3 nucleotides read TGTGCCAGCAGCTTAGGGCAGGGTAACGAGCAGTACTTC. Amino acids: CASSLGQGNEQYF.

In its sample, this clone was seen a few times. The chain has TRBV11-3 and TRBJ2-7; possibly TRBD1 for D (5 bases). V was clipped by 5 bases and J by 3 bases, with 11 bases between them. CDR3 length: 13 residues. CDR1 and CDR2 from the germline V gene are SGHNT and YENEEA. CDR3 nucleotides: TGTGCCAGCAGCCCAAACACAGGCTACGAGCAGTACTTC. Translation: CASSPNTGYEQYF.

This chain connects TRBV18 to TRBJ2-7; TRBD1 aligns across 7 bases. The CDR3 is made up of 14 amino acids. Germline-derived CDR1 and CDR2 are KGHSH and LQKENI. The V gene end was trimmed by 3 bases and the J gene end by 4 bases; junction bases not matched to a gene: 6. CDR3 region: CASSPGTEPYEQYF. CDR3 in DNA: TGTGCCAGCTCACCCGGGACAGAACCTTACGAGCAGTACTTC.

This clone was observed a handful of times. The CDR3 nucleotides are TGTGCCAGCAGTTCCGGGACAGCCTCTTTGGGGCAGTACTTC. Residues: CASSSGTASLGQYF. The J gene is TRBJ2-7, the V gene TRBV2; 7 nucleotides align to TRBD1. Germline lookup yields CDR1 SNHLY and CDR2 FYNNEI. Trimming took 5 bases from V and 9 from J; bases not matched to a gene: 13. CDR3 length: 14 amino acids. The full variable domain, in which reference TRBV2 and TRBJ2-7 provide the parts outside the CDR3, is EPEVTQTPSHQVTQMGQEVILRCVPISNHLYFYWYRQILGQKVEFLVSFYNNEISEKSEIFDDQFSVERPDGSNFTLKIRSTKLEDSAMYFCASSSGTASLGQYFGPGTRLTVT.

The table lists this clone with a few counts. The chain links TRBV6-5 to TRBJ2-7, with D perhaps matching TRBD2 (6 bases). This CDR3 spans 12 amino acids. CDR1 is MNHEY, CDR2 SVGAGI, per germline. Trimming took 6 bases from V and 5 from J, leaving 11 bases between them. The CDR3 nucleotides read TGTGCCAGCAGGGACGGGGGAAACGAGCAGTACTTC. Protein product: CASRDGGNEQYF.

This chain uses TRBV5-4 with TRBJ1-2; 8 bases align to TRBD1. V shed 6 bases and J 7 bases; nucleotides not matched to a gene: 17. Germline lookup yields CDR1 SGHNT and CDR2 YYREEE (reference sequence). CDR3 size: 16 residues. In DNA, the CDR3 is TGTGCCAGCACCGAAGAAGGGTCAGGGGGCGTGAGTGGCTACACCTTC. Its translation is CASTEEGSGGVSGYTF.

The genes are TRBV14 and TRBJ2-7; possibly TRBD1 for D (6 bases). V lost 3 bases and J 4 bases, leaving 10 bases between the germline ends. This CDR3 region has 13 residues. Germline V gene data show CDR1 as SGHDN and CDR2 as FVKESK. Here the CDR3 reads CASSHRTVYEQYF. CDR3 bases: TGTGCCAGCAGCCACCGGACAGTTTACGAGCAGTACTTC. Based on the CDR3 plus reference TRBV14 and TRBJ2-7, the full variable domain is EAGVTQFPSHSVIEKGQTVTLRCDPISGHDNLYWYRRVMGKEIKFLLHFVKESKQDESGMPNNRFLAERTGGTYSTLKVQPAELEDSGVYFCASSHRTVYEQYFGPGTRLTVT.